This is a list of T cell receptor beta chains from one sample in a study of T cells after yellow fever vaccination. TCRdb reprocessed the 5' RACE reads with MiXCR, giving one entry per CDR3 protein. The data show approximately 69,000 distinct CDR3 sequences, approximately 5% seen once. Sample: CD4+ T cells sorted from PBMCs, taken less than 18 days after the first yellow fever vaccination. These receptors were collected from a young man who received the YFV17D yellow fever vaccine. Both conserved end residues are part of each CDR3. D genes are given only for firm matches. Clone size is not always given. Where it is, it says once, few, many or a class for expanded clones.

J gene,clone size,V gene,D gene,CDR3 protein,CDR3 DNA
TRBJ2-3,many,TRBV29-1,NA,CSVGGTNTDTQYF,TGCAGCGTAGGAGGGACCAACACAGATACGCAGTATTTT
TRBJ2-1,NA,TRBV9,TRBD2,CASSVGRLAGGLRSYNEQFF,TGTGCCAGCAGCGTAGGGAGGCTAGCGGGGGGGCTCCGTTCCTACAATGAGCAGTTCTTC
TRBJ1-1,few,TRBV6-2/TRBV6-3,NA,CASSPRRGMNTEAFF,TGTGCCAGCAGCCCACGGAGAGGAATGAACACTGAAGCTTTCTTT
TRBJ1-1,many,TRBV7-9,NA,CASSLLTGAPTEAFF,TGTGCCAGCAGCTTACTTACTGGGGCCCCTACTGAAGCTTTCTTT
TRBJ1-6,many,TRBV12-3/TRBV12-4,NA,CASSPQVNSPLHF,TGTGCCAGCAGCCCCCAGGTTAATTCACCCCTCCACTTT
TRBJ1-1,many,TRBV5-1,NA,CASSPAGDTEAFF,TGCGCCAGCAGCCCCGCGGGGGACACTGAAGCTTTCTTT
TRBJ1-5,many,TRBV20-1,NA,CSARRTTTGLQPQHF,TGCAGTGCTCGGAGGACTACGACTGGTCTGCAGCCCCAGCATTTT
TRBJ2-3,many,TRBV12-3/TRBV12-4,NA,CASSLKGGGADTQYF,TGTGCCAGCAGTTTGAAGGGTGGGGGAGCAGATACGCAGTATTTT
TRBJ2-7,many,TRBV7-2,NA,CASSLAVVGVYEQYF,TGTGCCAGCAGCTTAGCGGTTGTCGGGGTTTACGAGCAGTACTTC
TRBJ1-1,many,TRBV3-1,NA,CASSQITGNTEAFF,TGTGCCAGCAGCCAGATTACAGGAAACACTGAAGCTTTCTTT
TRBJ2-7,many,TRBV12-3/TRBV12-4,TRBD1,CASSFRLDRGHEQYF,TGTGCCAGCAGTTTCAGGTTGGACAGGGGGCACGAGCAGTACTTC
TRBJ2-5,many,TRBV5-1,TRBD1,CASSSPGRGETQYF,TGCGCCAGCAGCTCGCCGGGCAGGGGGGAGACCCAGTACTTC
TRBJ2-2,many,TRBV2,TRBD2,CASSPRLAATGELFF,TGTGCCAGCAGCCCTCGACTAGCTGCCACCGGGGAGCTGTTTTTT
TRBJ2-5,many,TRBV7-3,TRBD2,CASSLGLAGALSETQYF,TGTGCCAGCAGCTTGGGACTAGCGGGGGCCCTTTCGGAGACCCAGTACTTC
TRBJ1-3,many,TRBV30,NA,CAWSTGNGGNTIYF,TGTGCCTGGAGTACAGGGAACGGTGGAAACACCATATATTTT
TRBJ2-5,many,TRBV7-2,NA,CASSFLGNQETQYF,TGTGCCAGCAGCTTTCTGGGGAATCAAGAGACCCAGTACTTC
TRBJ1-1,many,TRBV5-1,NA,CASSLGGAGTEAFF,TGCGCCAGCAGCTTGGGGGGGGCTGGCACTGAAGCTTTCTTT
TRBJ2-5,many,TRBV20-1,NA,CSARTPGETQYF,TGCAGTGCTAGGACCCCGGGTGAGACCCAGTACTTC
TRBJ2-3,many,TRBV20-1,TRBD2,CSARGTSGDTDTQYF,TGCAGTGCTAGAGGGACTAGCGGGGACACAGATACGCAGTATTTT
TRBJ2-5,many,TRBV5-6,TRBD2,CASSVLRAGGGETQYF,TGTGCCAGCAGCGTACTCAGAGCGGGGGGTGGGGAGACCCAGTACTTC
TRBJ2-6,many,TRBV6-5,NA,CASSSPGSGANVLTF,TGTGCCAGCAGTAGTCCAGGGAGCGGGGCCAACGTCCTGACTTTC
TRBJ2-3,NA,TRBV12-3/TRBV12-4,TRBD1,CASSPGTGSGTDTQYF,TGTGCCAGCAGCCCCGGGACAGGGTCGGGGACAGATACGCAGTATTTT
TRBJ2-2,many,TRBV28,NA,CASSFSGLANTGELFF,TGTGCCAGCAGTTTTTCCGGCCTCGCGAACACCGGGGAGCTGTTTTTT
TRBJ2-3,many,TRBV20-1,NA,CSAKEDDTQYF,TGCAGTGCTAAGGAAGACGATACGCAGTATTTT
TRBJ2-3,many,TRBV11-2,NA,CASSYLGGLAKTFHDTQYF,TGTGCCAGCAGCTACCTGGGGGGGCTAGCCAAGACTTTTCACGATACGCAGTATTTT
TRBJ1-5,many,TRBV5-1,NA,CASSLEPGSNQPQHF,TGCGCCAGCAGCTTGGAACCAGGGAGCAATCAGCCCCAGCATTTT